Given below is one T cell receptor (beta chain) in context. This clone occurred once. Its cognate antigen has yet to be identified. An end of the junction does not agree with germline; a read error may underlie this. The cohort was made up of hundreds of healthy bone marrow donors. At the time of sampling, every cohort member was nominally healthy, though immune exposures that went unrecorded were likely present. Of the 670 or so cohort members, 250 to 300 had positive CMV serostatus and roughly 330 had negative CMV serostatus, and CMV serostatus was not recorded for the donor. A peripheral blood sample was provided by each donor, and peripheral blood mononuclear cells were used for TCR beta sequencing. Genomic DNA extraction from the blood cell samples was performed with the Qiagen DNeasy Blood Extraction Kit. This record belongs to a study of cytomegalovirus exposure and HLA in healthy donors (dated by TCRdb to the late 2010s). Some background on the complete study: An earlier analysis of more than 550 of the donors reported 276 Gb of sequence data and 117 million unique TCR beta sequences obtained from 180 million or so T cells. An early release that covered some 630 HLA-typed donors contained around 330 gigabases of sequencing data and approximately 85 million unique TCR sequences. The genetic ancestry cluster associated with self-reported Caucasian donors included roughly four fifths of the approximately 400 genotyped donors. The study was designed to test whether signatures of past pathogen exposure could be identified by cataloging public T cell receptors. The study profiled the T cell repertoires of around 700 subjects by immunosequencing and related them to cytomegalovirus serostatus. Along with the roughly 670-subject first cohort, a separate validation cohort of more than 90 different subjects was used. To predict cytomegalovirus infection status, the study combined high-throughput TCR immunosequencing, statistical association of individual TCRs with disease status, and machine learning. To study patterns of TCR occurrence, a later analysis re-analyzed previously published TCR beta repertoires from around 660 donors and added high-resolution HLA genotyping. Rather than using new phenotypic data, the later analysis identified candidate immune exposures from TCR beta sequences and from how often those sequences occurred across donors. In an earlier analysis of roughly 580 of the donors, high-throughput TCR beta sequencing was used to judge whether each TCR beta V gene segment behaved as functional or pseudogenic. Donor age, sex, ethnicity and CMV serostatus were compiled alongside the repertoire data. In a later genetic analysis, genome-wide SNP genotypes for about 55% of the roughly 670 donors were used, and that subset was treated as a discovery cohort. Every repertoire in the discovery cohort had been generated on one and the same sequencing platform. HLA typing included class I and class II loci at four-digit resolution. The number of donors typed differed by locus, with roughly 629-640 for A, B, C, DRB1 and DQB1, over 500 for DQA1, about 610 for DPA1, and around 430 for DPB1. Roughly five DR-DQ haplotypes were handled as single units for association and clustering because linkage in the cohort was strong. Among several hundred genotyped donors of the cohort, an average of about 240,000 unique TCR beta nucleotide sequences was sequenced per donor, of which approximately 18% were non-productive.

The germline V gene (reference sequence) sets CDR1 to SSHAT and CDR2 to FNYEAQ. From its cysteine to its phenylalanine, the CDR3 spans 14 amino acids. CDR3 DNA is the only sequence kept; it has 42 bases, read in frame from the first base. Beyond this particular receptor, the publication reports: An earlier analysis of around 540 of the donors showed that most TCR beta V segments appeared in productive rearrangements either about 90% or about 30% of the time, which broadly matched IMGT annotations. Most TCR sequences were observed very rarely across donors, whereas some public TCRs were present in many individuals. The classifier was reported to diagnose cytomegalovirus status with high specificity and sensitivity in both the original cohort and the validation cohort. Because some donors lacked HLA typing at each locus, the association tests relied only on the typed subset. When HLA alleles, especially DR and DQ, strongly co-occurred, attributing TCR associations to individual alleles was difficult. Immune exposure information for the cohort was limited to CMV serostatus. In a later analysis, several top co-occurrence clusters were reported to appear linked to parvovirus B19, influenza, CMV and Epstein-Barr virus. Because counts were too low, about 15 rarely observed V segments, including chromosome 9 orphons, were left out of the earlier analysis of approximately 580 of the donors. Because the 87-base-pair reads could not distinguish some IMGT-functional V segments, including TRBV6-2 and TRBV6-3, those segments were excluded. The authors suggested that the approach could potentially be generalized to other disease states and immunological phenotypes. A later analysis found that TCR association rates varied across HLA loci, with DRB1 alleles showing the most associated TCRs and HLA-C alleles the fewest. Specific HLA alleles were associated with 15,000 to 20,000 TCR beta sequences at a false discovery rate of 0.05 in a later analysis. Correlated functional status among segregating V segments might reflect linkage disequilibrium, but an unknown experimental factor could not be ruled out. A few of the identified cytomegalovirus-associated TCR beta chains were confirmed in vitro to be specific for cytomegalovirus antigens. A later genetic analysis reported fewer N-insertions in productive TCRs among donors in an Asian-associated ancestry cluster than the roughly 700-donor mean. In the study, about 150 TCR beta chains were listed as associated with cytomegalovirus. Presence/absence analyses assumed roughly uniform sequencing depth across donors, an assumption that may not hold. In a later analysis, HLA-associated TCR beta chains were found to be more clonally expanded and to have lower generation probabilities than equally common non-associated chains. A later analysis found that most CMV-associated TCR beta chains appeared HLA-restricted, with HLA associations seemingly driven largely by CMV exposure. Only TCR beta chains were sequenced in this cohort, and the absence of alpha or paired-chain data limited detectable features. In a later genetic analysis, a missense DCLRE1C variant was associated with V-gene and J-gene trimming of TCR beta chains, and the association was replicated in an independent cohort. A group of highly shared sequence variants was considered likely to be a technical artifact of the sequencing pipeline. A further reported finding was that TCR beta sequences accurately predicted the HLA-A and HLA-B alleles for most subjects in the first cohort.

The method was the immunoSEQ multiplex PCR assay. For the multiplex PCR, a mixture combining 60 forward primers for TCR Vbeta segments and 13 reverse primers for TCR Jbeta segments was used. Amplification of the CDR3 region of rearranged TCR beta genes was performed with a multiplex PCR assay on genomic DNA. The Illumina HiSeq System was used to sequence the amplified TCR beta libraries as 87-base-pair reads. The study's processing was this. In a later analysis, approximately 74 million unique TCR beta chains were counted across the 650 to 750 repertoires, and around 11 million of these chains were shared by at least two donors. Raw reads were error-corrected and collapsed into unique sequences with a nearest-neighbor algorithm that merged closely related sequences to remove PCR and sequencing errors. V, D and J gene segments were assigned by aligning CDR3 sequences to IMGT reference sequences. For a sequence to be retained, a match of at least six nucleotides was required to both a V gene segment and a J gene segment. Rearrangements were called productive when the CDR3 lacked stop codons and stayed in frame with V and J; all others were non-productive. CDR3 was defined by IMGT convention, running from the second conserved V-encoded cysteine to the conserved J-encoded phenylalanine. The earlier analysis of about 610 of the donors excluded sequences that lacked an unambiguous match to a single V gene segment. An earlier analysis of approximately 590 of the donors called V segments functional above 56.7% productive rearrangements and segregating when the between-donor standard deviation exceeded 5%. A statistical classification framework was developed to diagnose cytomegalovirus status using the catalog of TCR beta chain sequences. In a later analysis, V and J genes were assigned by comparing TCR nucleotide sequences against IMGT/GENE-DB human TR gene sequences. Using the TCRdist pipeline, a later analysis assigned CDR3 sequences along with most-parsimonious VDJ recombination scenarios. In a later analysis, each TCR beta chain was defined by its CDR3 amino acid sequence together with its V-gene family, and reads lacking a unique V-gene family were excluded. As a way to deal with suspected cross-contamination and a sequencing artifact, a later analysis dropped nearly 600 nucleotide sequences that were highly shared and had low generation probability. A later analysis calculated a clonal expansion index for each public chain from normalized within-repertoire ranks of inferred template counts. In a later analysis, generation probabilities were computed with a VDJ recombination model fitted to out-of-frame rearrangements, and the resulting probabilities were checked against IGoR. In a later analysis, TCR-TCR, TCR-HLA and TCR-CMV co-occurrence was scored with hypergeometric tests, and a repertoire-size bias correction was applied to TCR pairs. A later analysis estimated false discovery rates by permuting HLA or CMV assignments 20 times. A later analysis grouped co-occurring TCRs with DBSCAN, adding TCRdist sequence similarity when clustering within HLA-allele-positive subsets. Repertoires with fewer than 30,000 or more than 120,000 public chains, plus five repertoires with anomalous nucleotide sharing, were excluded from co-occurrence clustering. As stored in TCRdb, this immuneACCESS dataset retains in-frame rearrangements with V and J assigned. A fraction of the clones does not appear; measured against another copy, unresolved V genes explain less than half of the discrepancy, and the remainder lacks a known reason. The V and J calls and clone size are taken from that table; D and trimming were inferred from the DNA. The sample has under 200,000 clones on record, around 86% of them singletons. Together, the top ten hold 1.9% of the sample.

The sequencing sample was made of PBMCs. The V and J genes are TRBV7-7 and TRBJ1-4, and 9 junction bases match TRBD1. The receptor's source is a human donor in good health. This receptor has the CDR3 CASSRGTGNEKLFF. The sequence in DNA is TGTGCTAGCAGCCGTGGGACAGGGAATGAAAAACTGTTTTTT.